Each of the 5 T cell receptor beta chains below was sequenced from the same sample in a study of cytomegalovirus exposure and HLA in healthy donors. Some clones are missing from TCRdb's copy, which holds only in-frame ones; the method was immunoSEQ multiplex PCR. The data contain 140,000 to 150,000 clones, roughly 87% of them singletons. The material sequenced was PBMCs. The receptors shown here come from a man aged 18-30 years in good health and CMV-seropositive.

The gene calls are TRBV10-3 and TRBJ1-6; 9 bases are shared with TRBD1. The CDR3 runs to 13 residues. J was trimmed by 7 bases and V by 10 bases; bases with no gene match: 5. CDR1 ENHRY and CDR2 SYGVKD come from the germline V gene. CDR3 sequence reads: CATMGTGNSPLHF. Written as DNA, the CDR3 is TGTGCCACTATGGGGACAGGGAATTCACCCCTCCACTTT.

This chain joins TRBV28 and TRBJ2-5; the D gene is possibly TRBD1 (6 bases). The V and J ends lost 2 bases and 1 base respectively, with 8 bases between them. The germline V gene encodes CDR1 MDHEN and CDR2 SYDVKM. This CDR3 has 14 amino acids. Here the CDR3 DNA reads TGTGCCAGCAGTTTAAACAGGGTCCAAGAGACCCAGTACTTC. This gives the protein CASSLNRVQETQYF.

The chain recombines TRBV28 with TRBJ1-2, with 7 bases identical to TRBD1. The CDR3 consists of 13 residues. After removal of 6 bases from V and 7 bases from J, the junction contained 8 bases not matched to a gene. In germline, CDR1 is MDHEN, CDR2 SYDVKM. Here the CDR3 DNA reads TGTGCCAGCAGCAGCACAGGGGTAGGTGGCTACACCTTC. Its protein is CASSSTGVGGYTF.

The chain recombines TRBV11-2 with TRBJ2-1, with D perhaps matching TRBD2 (5 bases). V was shortened by 4 bases and J by 12 bases, with 19 bases between the two germline ends. Per the germline V gene, CDR1 is SGHAT and CDR2 is FQNNGV. This CDR3 has 14 residues. CDR3 sequence: CASSSPRRLKWQFF. CDR3 sequence (DNA): TGTGCCAGCAGCTCCCCAAGGAGGCTCAAATGGCAGTTCTTC.

This chain connects TRBV28 to TRBJ1-2, with D hard to call. The CDR3 consists of 17 residues. Trimming removed 3 bases from V and 5 bases from J, with 22 bases in between. Germline V gene lookup returns CDR1 MDHEN and CDR2 SYDVKM. The CDR3 sequence is CASSLSLGRSLVYGYTF. In nucleotides, the CDR3 is TGTGCCAGCAGTTTGAGCCTGGGCAGGTCCCTTGTTTATGGCTACACCTTC.